This T cell receptor (beta chain) was obtained from a study of cytotoxic CD8 clonotypes in ibrutinib-treated CLL. Looking at the study overall: Partial response was seen in 24 patients and complete response in 2; after median roughly 6 years, about 15 stayed remitted, about 12 progressed. Study-wide results and limits: Clonality was higher at baseline than in age-matched healthy donors and tracked circulating CD8+ T-cell counts.

V was clipped by 5 bases and J by 5 bases; unmatched bases: 13. CDR1 and CDR2 (germline): MNHEY, SMNVEV (reference sequence). CDR3 length: 16 residues. As regards this clone: The antigen remains undetermined.

Sequencing used immunoSEQ multiplex PCR; TCRdb keeps in-frame clones, though not all of them. Among 130,000 or so clones listed, 70% to 80% were seen once. The V call is TRBV27, the J call TRBJ1-2; 8 bases align to TRBD1. The starting material was PBMCs, obtained after 12 months of ibrutinib treatment. This sequence was found in a human donor with chronic lymphocytic leukemia. DNA of the CDR3: TGTGCCAGCAGTCCTCGGTTAGGACAGGGTCAGTATGGCTACACCTTC. This sequence encodes CASSPRLGQGQYGYTF.